This entry describes one T cell receptor (beta chain). Data came from immunoSEQ multiplex PCR; TCRdb stores just in-frame clones and leaves some out. Of about 160,000 clones in the sample, roughly 90% were seen once. The data were obtained in a study of control samples from healthy donors and cancer patients. With 2 bases removed from V and 8 bases from J, the gap between germline ends came to 18 bases. This CDR3 region has 16 residues. The V gene's germline CDR1 is KGHSH and CDR2 LQKENI. This receptor was obtained from a man aged 25 to 45 in good health. Input material: blood. This chain connects TRBV18 to TRBJ1-4, with D hard to call. CDR3 sequence: CASSPVSDQRWEKLFF. The CDR3 nucleotides are TGTGCCAGCTCACCAGTTTCGGATCAAAGATGGGAAAAACTGTTTTTT.